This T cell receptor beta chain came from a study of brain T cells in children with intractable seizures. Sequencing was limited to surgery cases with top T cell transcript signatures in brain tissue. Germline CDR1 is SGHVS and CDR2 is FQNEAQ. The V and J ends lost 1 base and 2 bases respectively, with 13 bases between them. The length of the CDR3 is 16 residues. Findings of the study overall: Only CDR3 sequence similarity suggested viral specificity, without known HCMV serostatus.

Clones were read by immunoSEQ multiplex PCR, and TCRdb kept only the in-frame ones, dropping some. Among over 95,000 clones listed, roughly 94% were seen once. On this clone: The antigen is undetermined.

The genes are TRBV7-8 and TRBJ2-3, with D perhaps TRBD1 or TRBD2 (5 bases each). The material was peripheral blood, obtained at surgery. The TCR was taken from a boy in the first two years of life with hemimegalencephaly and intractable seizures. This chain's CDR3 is CASSLVAGTITDTQYF. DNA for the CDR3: TGTGCCAGCAGCTTAGTAGCCGGGACCATCACAGATACGCAGTATTTT.